The 28 T cell receptor beta chains below all came from one sample that was sequenced in a study of T cell responses to AZD1222 COVID-19 vaccine. Repertoires were generated with immunoSEQ multiplex PCR, while TCRdb's copy carries only in-frame clones and drops some. The sample yields nearly 110,000 clones, roughly 87% seen once. Sample: peripheral blood, taken 28 days after the second AZD1222 dose. All receptors come from an adult who received the AZD1222 COVID-19 vaccine.

This clone was picked up a small number of times. V gene TRBV12-3 or TRBV12-4 combines with J gene TRBJ1-1, with a possible D match to TRBD1 (5 bases). V was shortened by 5 bases and J by 5 bases, with 12 bases between the two germline ends. The length of the CDR3 is 13 residues. The CDR3 bases are TGTGCCAGCAGTCGGGGGTCGGGGACTGAAGCTTTCTTT. Translating it yields CASSRGSGTEAFF.

The CDR3 DNA reads TGTGCCAGCAGTTCACGGACAGGGGCACTCAATCAGCCCCAGCATTTT. It translates to CASSSRTGALNQPQHF. The chain couples TRBV28 to TRBJ1-5; 9 nucleotides match TRBD1. The CDR3 runs 16 residues. Germline assignment: CDR1 MDHEN and CDR2 SYDVKM. After removal of 4 bases from V and 3 bases from J, the junction contained 7 bases not matched to a gene.

The chain's CDR3 is CASSRRDSGNNEQFF. The DNA of the CDR3 is TGTGCCAGCAGTAGACGGGACTCCGGGAACAATGAGCAGTTCTTC. The V gene is TRBV6-5, the J gene TRBJ2-1; D is possibly TRBD2 (6 bases). CDR3 length equals 15 residues. The V end lost 5 bases, the J end lost 5 bases, and 16 bases lay between the germline ends. Looked up from germline, CDR1 is MNHEY and CDR2 is SVGAGI.

The chain employs TRBV3-1 (or the pseudogene TRBV3-2) and TRBJ2-5, with D unresolved. Germline-derived CDR1 and CDR2 are LGHDT and YNNKEL (reference sequence). The V end lost 2 bases, the J end lost 5 bases, and 15 bases lay between the germline ends. CDR3 length: 15 residues. The CDR3 is CASSQPSGIGETQYF. In nucleotides, the CDR3 is TGTGCCAGCAGCCAACCTTCTGGCATAGGGGAGACCCAGTACTTC.

This rearrangement joins TRBV2 to TRBJ1-2; 8 bases are shared with TRBD1. The V segment lost 7 bases and the J segment 4 bases; nucleotides outside the gene matches: 11. The CDR3 is made up of 15 amino acids. In germline, CDR1 is SNHLY, CDR2 FYNNEI. CDR3 amino acids: CASTPPDRGSYGYTF. The CDR3 region has the DNA TGTGCCAGCACTCCTCCTGACAGGGGATCCTATGGCTACACCTTC.

The rearrangement uses TRBV7-2 and TRBJ2-7, with 10 bases identical to TRBD1. The V gene's germline CDR1 is SGHTA and CDR2 FQGNSA. The CDR3 sequence is 14 residues long. Losses at the gene ends were 5 bases for V and 6 bases for J; bases not matched to a gene: 7. CDR3: CASSPRDRGTEQYF. DNA of the CDR3: TGTGCCAGCAGCCCCCGGGACAGGGGAACCGAGCAGTACTTC.

The chain carries TRBV4-2 and TRBJ1-2; D is perhaps TRBD1 (6 bases). Germline V gives CDR1 LGHNA, CDR2 YNFKEQ. The CDR3 extends over 18 amino acids. V lost 0 bases and J lost 8, with 25 bases in between. CDR3 sequence: CASSQEMALRRGGGGYTF. The CDR3, as DNA: TGTGCCAGCAGCCAAGAAATGGCGTTGAGGAGGGGAGGGGGGGGCTACACCTTC.

The J gene is TRBJ1-1, the V gene TRBV28, with 8 bases lining up with TRBD1. The CDR3 loop spans 15 amino acids. The ends lost 6 bases at V and 10 bases at J; junction bases unmatched: 16. Germline CDR1 reads MDHEN; CDR2 reads SYDVKM. The CDR3 region has the DNA TGTGCCAGCAGCCACCGGACAGGGAGGGTTTCGCGAGCTTTCTTT. Protein: CASSHRTGRVSRAFF.

The chain combines TRBV19 with TRBJ1-4, with D uncertain. The germline gives CDR1 LNHDA, CDR2 SQIVND (reference sequence). The CDR3 is made up of 15 amino acids. V was clipped by 6 bases and J by 0 bases, with 11 bases between them. CDR3 in amino acids: CASSRGSSTNEKLFF. CDR3 coding DNA: TGTGCCAGTAGCCGAGGGTCATCAACTAATGAAAAACTGTTTTTT.

Only a few counts were recorded for this clone. The chain joins TRBV4-1 to TRBJ1-6; 8 bases line up with TRBD1. This CDR3 is built from 14 residues. V was clipped by 5 bases and J by 9 bases; unmatched bases: 6. From germline, CDR1 is MGHRA and CDR2 YSYEKL. The DNA for the CDR3 is TGCGCCAGCAGCATTGGACAGGGTAGTTCACCCCTCCACTTT. This translates into CASSIGQGSSPLHF.

The V call is TRBV24-1, the J call TRBJ2-3, with TRBD2 as a possible D gene (5 bases). CDR3 length: 15 residues. Germline CDR1 KGHDR, CDR2 SFDVKD. V was cut by 10 bases and J by 1 base, with 17 bases left in between. CDR3 in amino acids: CATEASSAGTDTQYF. DNA of the CDR3: TGTGCCACTGAAGCTAGTAGCGCAGGCACAGATACGCAGTATTTT.

The chain employs TRBV20-1 and TRBJ2-3, with TRBD2 matching over 11 bases. Germline V gene sequence: CDR1 DFQATT, CDR2 SNEGSKA (reference sequence). The CDR3 runs to 16 residues. Germline trimming cut 3 bases from V and 2 bases from J; bases unmatched to any gene: 7. The CDR3 DNA follows: TGCAGTGCTAGTCTGACTAGCGGGGCCCCCACAGATACGCAGTATTTT. Its translation is CSASLTSGAPTDTQYF.

This sequence joins TRBV18 and TRBJ2-7, with 8 bases aligning to TRBD2. From germline, CDR1 is KGHSH and CDR2 LQKENI. The CDR3 sequence is 13 residues long. Germline trimming cut 6 bases from V and 4 bases from J; bases unmatched to any gene: 5. The CDR3 coding sequence is TGTGCCAGCTCCGGACTAGCTCGGTACGAGCAGTACTTC. This sequence encodes CASSGLARYEQYF. Full variable domain (missing parts from reference TRBV18 and TRBJ2-7): NAGVMQNPRHLVRRRGQEARLRCSPMKGHSHVYWYRQLPEEGLKFMVYLQKENIIDESGMPKERFSAEFPKEGPSILRIQQVVRGDSAAYFCASSGLARYEQYFGPGTRLTVT.

The V and J genes are TRBV28 and TRBJ1-4; perhaps TRBD1 as D (5 bases). Germline CDR1 is MDHEN and CDR2 is SYDVKM. V shed 3 bases and J shed 5 bases, with 7 bases lying between them. This CDR3 contains 13 residues. As DNA, the CDR3 is TGTGCCAGCAGTTTGCCAGGGAATGAAAAACTGTTTTTT. It encodes CASSLPGNEKLFF. The whole variable domain, remainder taken from reference TRBV28 and TRBJ1-4, is DVKVTQSSRYLVKRTGEKVFLECVQDMDHENMFWYRQDPGLGLRLIYFSYDVKMKEKGDIPEGYSVSREKKERFSLILESASTNQTSMYLCASSLPGNEKLFFGSGTQLSVL.

This clone occurred once. The chain carries TRBV7-6 and TRBJ1-1; maybe TRBD1 (6 bases). Germline CDR1 reads SGHVS; CDR2 reads FNYEAQ. CDR3 length: 13 amino acids. Trimming removed 3 bases at V and 3 bases at J, with 8 bases between. CDR3 in amino acids: CASSFRQDTEAFF. In DNA, the CDR3 is TGTGCCAGCAGCTTTCGACAGGACACTGAAGCTTTCTTT.

This clone was seen once. The rearrangement joins TRBV5-1 to TRBJ2-7; D is unresolved. The CDR3 spans 13 residues. Trimming left V 2 bases short and J 2 bases short, with 8 bases between. The germline V gene has CDR1 SGHRS and CDR2 YFSETQ. The CDR3 nucleotides read TGCGCCAGCAGCTTTACAGAAGCCTACGAGCAGTACTTC. This gives the protein CASSFTEAYEQYF.

This chain joins TRBV7-9 and TRBJ1-1; D gene ambiguous. CDR1 is SEHNR, CDR2 FQNEAQ, per germline (reference sequence). V was cut by 7 bases and J by 1 base, with 10 bases left in between. The CDR3 sequence is 13 residues long. The CDR3 DNA is TGTGCCAGCAACCGATGGGAGAACACTGAAGCTTTCTTT. Translated, it gives CASNRWENTEAFF.

In this sample, this clone turned up many times. The J gene is TRBJ2-7, the V gene TRBV4-1, with D tentatively TRBD1 or TRBD2 (5 bases each). Germline V gene lookup returns CDR1 MGHRA and CDR2 YSYEKL. Between the trimmed V and J ends, which lost 1 base and 1 base, there was a span of 11 bases. The CDR3 sequence is 15 residues long. The CDR3 DNA reads as TGCGCCAGCAGCCAAGTTTGGGGGATTTCCTACGAGCAGTACTTC. This translates into CASSQVWGISYEQYF.

This clone was counted once. The rearrangement links TRBV6-5 to TRBJ1-3; D remains unclear. Germline V gives CDR1 MNHEY, CDR2 SVGAGI. The ends were cut back, 7 bases at V and 0 bases at J, with 4 bases in the middle. The CDR3 extends over 12 amino acids. The CDR3 is CASTNSGNTIYF. The CDR3 DNA reads TGTGCCAGCACGAACTCTGGAAACACCATATATTTT.

The chain has TRBV7-3 and TRBJ2-1; D may be TRBD1 (5 bases). CDR3 length: 15 residues. Germline assignment: CDR1 SGHTA and CDR2 FQGTGA. V was pared by 5 bases and J by 2 bases, with 13 bases between. The CDR3 protein is CASSPGRGTYNEQFF. CDR3 in DNA: TGTGCCAGCAGCCCCGGAAGGGGAACCTACAATGAGCAGTTCTTC.

The V gene is TRBV6-2 or TRBV6-3, the J gene TRBJ2-2, with 7 nucleotides matching TRBD1. The CDR3 sequence is 15 residues long. In germline, CDR1 is MNHEY, CDR2 SVGEGT. After removal of 5 bases from V and 6 bases from J, the junction contained 9 bases not matched to a gene. The CDR3: CASSDLGQGAGELFF. CDR3 nucleotides: TGTGCCAGCAGTGACCTCGGGCAGGGGGCCGGGGAGCTGTTTTTT.

For the CDR3, the DNA is TGTGCCAGCAGTGAAGCCGGGTGGGACTACGAGCAGTACTTC. Amino acids: CASSEAGWDYEQYF. The rearrangement links TRBV2 to TRBJ2-7; no clear D gene. Trimming left V 0 bases short and J 3 bases short, with 9 bases between. Germline V gene sequence: CDR1 SNHLY, CDR2 FYNNEI. There are 14 residues in the CDR3.

The rearrangement uses TRBV2 and TRBJ1-6, with 11 bases aligning to TRBD1. Per germline, CDR1 SNHLY and CDR2 FYNNEI. This CDR3 region has 16 residues. J was trimmed by 6 bases and V by 9 bases; bases with no gene match: 10. This CDR3 is CASKSAGTGGNSPLHF. CDR3 bases: TGTGCCAGTAAGTCGGCGGGGACAGGGGGTAATTCACCCCTCCACTTT.

This sequence joins TRBV5-1 and TRBJ1-1; possibly TRBD1 for D (5 bases). CDR3 length equals 14 residues. CDR1 and CDR2 from the germline V gene are SGHRS and YFSETQ. Trimming shortened V by 4 bases and J by 6 bases, and 16 bases separated the two germline ends. The CDR3 nucleotides are TGCGCCAGCAGCCCCGGGCAGGGTGGCGCTGAAGCTTTCTTT. Amino acids: CASSPGQGGAEAFF.

The V and J genes are TRBV5-4 and TRBJ1-1; weak D call: TRBD1 (5 bases). Per germline, CDR1 SGHNT and CDR2 YYREEE (reference sequence). The CDR3 has 13 amino acids. Deletions cut 1 base from V and 3 bases from J, with 7 bases between. DNA for the CDR3: TGTGCCAGCAGCTTGCCCAGGGACACTGAAGCTTTCTTT. Its protein is CASSLPRDTEAFF.

V is TRBV14 and J is TRBJ2-5; D gene uncertain. V was clipped by 3 bases and J by 0 bases, with 5 bases between them. This CDR3 is built from 13 residues. From germline, CDR1 is SGHDN and CDR2 FVKESK. CDR3: CASSHAYQETQYF. As DNA, the CDR3 is TGTGCCAGCAGCCATGCTTACCAAGAGACCCAGTACTTC.

There are a few counts of this clone. V gene TRBV28 combines with J gene TRBJ2-3; D is unresolved. CDR1 and CDR2 from the germline V gene are MDHEN and SYDVKM. V dropped 1 base and J dropped 0 bases, with 8 bases sitting between them. The CDR3 consists of 15 residues. The CDR3 spells CASSLSPDSTDTQYF. CDR3 DNA: TGTGCCAGCAGTTTATCACCGGATAGCACAGATACGCAGTATTTT.

This clone was counted a few times. The rearrangement uses TRBV12-3 or TRBV12-4 and TRBJ1-1; no clear D gene. V lost 7 bases, J lost 8 bases, and 17 bases lay in between. The CDR3 sequence is 13 residues long. DNA for the CDR3: TGTGCCAGCACCAGCCTTGTAACTGACGAAGCTTTCTTT. Translation gives CASTSLVTDEAFF.